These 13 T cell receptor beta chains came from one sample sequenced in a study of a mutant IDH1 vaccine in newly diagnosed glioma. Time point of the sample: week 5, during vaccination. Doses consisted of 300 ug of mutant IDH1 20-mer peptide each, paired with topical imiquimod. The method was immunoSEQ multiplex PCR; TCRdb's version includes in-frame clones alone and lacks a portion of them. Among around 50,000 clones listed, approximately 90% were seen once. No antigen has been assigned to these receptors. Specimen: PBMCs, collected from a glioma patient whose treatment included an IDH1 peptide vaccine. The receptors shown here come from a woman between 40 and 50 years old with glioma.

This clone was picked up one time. The CDR3 DNA reads as TGCGCCAGCAGCCTCGCCGGGACAGGGGTCAATGAGCAGTTCTTC. This sequence encodes CASSLAGTGVNEQFF. The chain joins TRBV4-1 to TRBJ2-1, with TRBD1 matching 10 bases. The J segment lost 6 bases and the V segment lost 4 bases, leaving 6 bases of the junction unmatched. The CDR3 has 15 amino acids. Germline CDR1 reads MGHRA; CDR2 reads YSYEKL.

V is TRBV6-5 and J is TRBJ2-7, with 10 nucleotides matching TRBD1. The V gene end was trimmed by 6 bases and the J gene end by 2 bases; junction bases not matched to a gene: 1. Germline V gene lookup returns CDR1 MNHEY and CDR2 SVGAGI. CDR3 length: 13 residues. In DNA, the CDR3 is TGTGCCAGCAGGGACAGGGGGGCCTACGAGCAGTACTTC. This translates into CASRDRGAYEQYF.

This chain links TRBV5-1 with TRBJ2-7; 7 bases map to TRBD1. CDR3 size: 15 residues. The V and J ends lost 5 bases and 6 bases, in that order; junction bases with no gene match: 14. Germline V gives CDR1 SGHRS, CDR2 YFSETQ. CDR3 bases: TGCGCCAGCAGGCCTACCCCGGGACAGAGAGGCGAGCAGTACTTC. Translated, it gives CASRPTPGQRGEQYF.

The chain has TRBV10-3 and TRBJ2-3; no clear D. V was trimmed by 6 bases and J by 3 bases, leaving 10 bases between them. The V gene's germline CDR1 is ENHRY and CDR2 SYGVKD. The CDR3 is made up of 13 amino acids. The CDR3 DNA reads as TGTGCCATCAGCTTTGTGGAAACAGATACGCAGTATTTT. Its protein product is CAISFVETDTQYF.

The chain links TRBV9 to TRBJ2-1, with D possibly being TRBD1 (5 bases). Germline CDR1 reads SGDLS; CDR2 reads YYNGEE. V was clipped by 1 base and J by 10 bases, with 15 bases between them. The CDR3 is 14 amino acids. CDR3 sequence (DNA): TGTGCCAGCAGCGTAATTGCTCAGGGAAGGGAGCAGTTCTTC. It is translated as CASSVIAQGREQFF.

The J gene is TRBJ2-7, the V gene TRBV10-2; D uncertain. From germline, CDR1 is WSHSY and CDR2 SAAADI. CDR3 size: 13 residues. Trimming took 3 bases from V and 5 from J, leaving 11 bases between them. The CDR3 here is CASSDFFRHEQYF. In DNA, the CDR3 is TGCGCCAGCAGTGATTTTTTTCGCCACGAGCAGTACTTC.

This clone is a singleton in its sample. The CDR3 sequence: CASSPPSTNEKLFF. CDR3 bases: TGTGCCAGCTCACCACCGTCCACTAATGAAAAACTGTTTTTT. The chain couples TRBV18 to TRBJ1-4, with unresolved D. V lost 0 bases and J 2 bases, leaving 4 bases between the germline ends. Germline CDR1 and CDR2: KGHSH and LQKENI. The CDR3 spans 14 residues.

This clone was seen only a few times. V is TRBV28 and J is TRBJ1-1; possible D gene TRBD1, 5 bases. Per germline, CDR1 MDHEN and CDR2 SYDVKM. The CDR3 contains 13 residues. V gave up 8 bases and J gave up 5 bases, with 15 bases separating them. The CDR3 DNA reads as TGTGCCAGCCTATTATCAGGGCGGACTGAAGCTTTCTTT. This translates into CASLLSGRTEAFF.

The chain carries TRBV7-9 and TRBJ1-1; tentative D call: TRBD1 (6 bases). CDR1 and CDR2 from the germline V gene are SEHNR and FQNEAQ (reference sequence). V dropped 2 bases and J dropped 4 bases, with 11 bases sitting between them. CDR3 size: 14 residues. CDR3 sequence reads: CASSLFLGGTEAFF. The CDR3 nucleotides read TGTGCCAGCAGCTTATTCTTAGGGGGCACTGAAGCTTTCTTT.

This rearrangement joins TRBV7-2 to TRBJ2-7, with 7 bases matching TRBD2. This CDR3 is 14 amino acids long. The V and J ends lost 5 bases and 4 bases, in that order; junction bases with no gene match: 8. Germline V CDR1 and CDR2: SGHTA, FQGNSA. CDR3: CASSEVGGGYEQYF. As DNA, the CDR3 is TGTGCCAGCAGCGAGGTCGGGGGAGGGTACGAGCAGTACTTC.

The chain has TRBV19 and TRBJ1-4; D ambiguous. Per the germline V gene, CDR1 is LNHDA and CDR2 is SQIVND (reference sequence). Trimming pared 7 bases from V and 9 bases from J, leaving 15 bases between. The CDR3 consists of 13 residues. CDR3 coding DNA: TGTGCCAGTACCCCAGTCTCTGGGCAAAAACTGTTTTTT. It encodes CASTPVSGQKLFF.

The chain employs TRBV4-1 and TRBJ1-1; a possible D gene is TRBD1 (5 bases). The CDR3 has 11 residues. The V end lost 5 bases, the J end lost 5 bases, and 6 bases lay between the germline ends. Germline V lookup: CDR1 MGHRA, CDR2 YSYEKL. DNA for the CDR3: TGCGCCAGCAGCGAGGGGACTGAAGCTTTCTTT. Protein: CASSEGTEAFF.

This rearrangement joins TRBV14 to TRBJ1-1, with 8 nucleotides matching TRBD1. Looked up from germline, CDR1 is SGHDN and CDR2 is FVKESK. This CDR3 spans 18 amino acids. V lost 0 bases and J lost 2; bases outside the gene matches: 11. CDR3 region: CASSQDPGTGGINTEAFF. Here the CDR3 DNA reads TGTGCCAGCAGCCAAGACCCTGGGACAGGTGGGATCAACACTGAAGCTTTCTTT.